A single T cell receptor (beta chain) is shown here with its context. Its antigen remains unknown. The data were obtained in a study of cytomegalovirus exposure and HLA in healthy donors. CDR3 length: 17 amino acids. Germline lookup yields CDR1 SGDLS and CDR2 YYNGEE. V trimming: 4 bases; J trimming: 5 bases; junction bases outside the gene matches: 13. Whole-study results and caveats: Reported findings show TCR beta sequences accurately forecast HLA-A and HLA-B alleles in most subjects.

Researchers ran the PCR with 60 Vbeta and 13 Jbeta primers. Assay used: immunoSEQ multiplex PCR; TCRdb lists only in-frame clones, some missing. This sample has about 170,000 clones; 79% occur once, and the top ten carry 2% to 2.5%. The chain carries TRBV9 and TRBJ2-2; 8 nucleotides match TRBD2. The sequenced sample was PBMCs. This clonotype originated in a woman aged 50 to 65 in good health and CMV-seronegative. This CDR3 is CASSPHSSGRGTGELFF. Written as DNA, the CDR3 is TGTGCCAGCAGCCCTCATTCGTCCGGGAGGGGGACCGGGGAGCTGTTTTTT.